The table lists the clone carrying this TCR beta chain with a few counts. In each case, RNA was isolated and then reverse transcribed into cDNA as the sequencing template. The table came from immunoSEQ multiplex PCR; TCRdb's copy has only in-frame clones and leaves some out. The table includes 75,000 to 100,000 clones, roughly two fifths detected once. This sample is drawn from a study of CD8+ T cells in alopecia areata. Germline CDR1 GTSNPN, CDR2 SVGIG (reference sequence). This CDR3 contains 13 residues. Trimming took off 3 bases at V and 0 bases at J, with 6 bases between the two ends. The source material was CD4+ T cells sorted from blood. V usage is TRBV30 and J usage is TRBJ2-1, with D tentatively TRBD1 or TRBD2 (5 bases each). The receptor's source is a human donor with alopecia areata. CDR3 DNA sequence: TGTGCCTGGAGGAGGGGCTCCTACAATGAGCAGTTCTTC. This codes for CAWRRGSYNEQFF.